Reported below is one TCR beta chain. Germline assignment: CDR1 MNHEY and CDR2 SMNVEV (reference sequence). Trimming left V 5 bases short and J 7 bases short, with 14 bases between. The CDR3 spans 13 residues. The entry originates in a study of cytomegalovirus exposure and HLA in healthy donors. The primer mix had 60 Vbeta and 13 Jbeta primers. Method: immunoSEQ multiplex PCR; TCRdb's copy keeps in-frame clones and lacks some. The sample records about 110,000 clones, around 64% being singletons. Sequencing was performed on PBMCs. V and J are TRBV27 and TRBJ1-2; D uncertain. This clonotype was obtained from a woman in her 30s in good health and CMV-seronegative. The CDR3 protein is CASSPFGRGGYTF. The CDR3 nucleotides are TGTGCCAGCAGTCCGTTTGGGCGGGGTGGCTACACCTTC.